What follows are 15 T cell receptor beta chains derived from one specimen sequenced in a study of monozygotic twins with inflammatory bowel disease. TCRdb reprocessed the 5' RACE reads and reports one entry per CDR3 protein, with no DNA. This listing includes 420,000 or so distinct CDR3 sequences. Sample: blood. The receptor set was obtained from a human donor with ulcerative colitis or Crohn's disease, or a healthy co-twin of an affected twin (not recorded which).

This sequence joins TRBV19 and TRBJ1-5; TCRdb names TRBD1, which stays unverified in the absence of DNA. This CDR3 contains 15 residues. CDR1 LNHDA and CDR2 SQIVND come from the germline V gene (reference sequence). This CDR3 reads CASSARQGGNQPQHF.

The gene calls are TRBV25-1 and TRBJ2-7; the D gene TCRdb calls, TRBD2, cannot be checked with no DNA. The CDR3 is made up of 15 amino acids. Germline CDR1 reads MGHDK; CDR2 reads SYGVNS. The chain's CDR3 is CASRPRSGRVYEQYF.

The CDR3 sequence: CAISGILDQPQHF. V and J are TRBV10-3 and TRBJ1-5. This CDR3 is 13 amino acids long. From germline, CDR1 is ENHRY and CDR2 SYGVKD.

The V gene is TRBV6-6, the J gene TRBJ2-1. The CDR3 runs 13 residues. Germline assignment: CDR1 MNHNY and CDR2 SVGAGI (reference sequence). CDR3 protein: CASSARSYDEQFF.

The chain uses TRBV24-1 and TRBJ2-1; TCRdb picks TRBD1, but there is no DNA to check that call. The length of the CDR3 is 18 residues. Looked up from germline, CDR1 is KGHDR and CDR2 is SFDVKD. The CDR3 here is CATSDPRTGAKSYNEQFF.

The chain combines TRBV13 with TRBJ1-3; the TCRdb call, TRBD1, lacks DNA for checking. Germline-derived CDR1 and CDR2 are PRHDT and FYEKMQ (reference sequence). The CDR3 is 14 residues long. The chain's CDR3 is CASSVGQAGNTIYF. The full variable domain, with the rest looked up from reference TRBV13 and TRBJ1-3, is AAGVIQSPRHLIKEKRETATLKCYPIPRHDTVYWYQQGPGQDPQFLISFYEKMQSDKGSIPDRFSAQQFSDYHSELNMSSLELGDSALYFCASSVGQAGNTIYFGEGSWLTVV.

The rearrangement links TRBV2 to TRBJ2-7; the TRBD1 assignment by TCRdb is unverifiable without DNA. Germline assignment: CDR1 SNHLY and CDR2 FYNNEI. There are 13 residues in the CDR3. CDR3 sequence: CASDLQGANEQYF.

The rearrangement uses TRBV18 and TRBJ2-1; there is no DNA to check the TCRdb D call of TRBD2. Germline CDR1 KGHSH, CDR2 LQKENI. CDR3 length equals 16 residues. The CDR3 sequence: CASSRDLAGSYNEQFF.

The rearrangement links TRBV6-1 to TRBJ2-1; TCRdb calls TRBD2, which cannot be checked without DNA. The germline V gene has CDR1 MNHNS and CDR2 SASEGT. This CDR3 has 16 amino acids. The CDR3 sequence: CASSEHPAGVYNEQFF.

The gene calls are TRBV5-4 and TRBJ2-1; TCRdb selects TRBD1, and the lack of DNA leaves this call unchecked. CDR3 length equals 14 residues. Germline V lookup: CDR1 SGHNT, CDR2 YYREEE (reference sequence). The CDR3 protein is CASSRDRVVNEQFF.

The V gene is TRBV10-3, the J gene TRBJ2-2; the TCRdb call, TRBD1, lacks DNA for checking. Germline assignment: CDR1 ENHRY and CDR2 SYGVKD. There are 12 residues in the CDR3. The CDR3 sequence is CATTGSPGELFF.

The chain employs TRBV6-1 and TRBJ2-4; the TCRdb D gene call, TRBD2, has no DNA to confirm it. The germline gives CDR1 MNHNS, CDR2 SASEGT. The CDR3 totals 14 residues. The CDR3 protein is CASSRELGKNIQYF.

The CDR3 region is CASSLGTGSSGANVLTF. The rearrangement joins TRBV7-6 to TRBJ2-6; TCRdb calls TRBD1, which cannot be checked without DNA. There are 17 residues in the CDR3. In germline, CDR1 is SGHVS, CDR2 FNYEAQ.

J is TRBJ2-1 and V is TRBV3-1; TCRdb reports TRBD2, a call that lacks DNA to check it against. Germline V gives CDR1 LGHDT, CDR2 YNNKEL (reference sequence). This CDR3 has 18 residues. CDR3 loop: CASSQGLVLSSSYNEQFF.

The chain recombines TRBV4-2 with TRBJ1-4. CDR1 is LGHNA, CDR2 YNFKEQ, per germline. The CDR3 has 16 amino acids. CDR3 amino acids: CASSPRGVLREEKLFF.